This is a list of T cell receptor beta chains from one sample in a study of beta chain features in type 1 diabetes. Some clones are missing from TCRdb's copy, which holds only in-frame ones; the method was immunoSEQ multiplex PCR. The sample yields roughly 500,000 clones, over 25% seen once. The source material was naive CD4+ T cells from blood. All receptors derive from a young man in good health. Both conserved end residues are part of each CDR3. A D gene is named only where the DNA matches it firmly. The size of a clone is reported for some rows only, either as once, few or many, or as a class for expanded clones.

D: NA
size: few
V: TRBV2
J: TRBJ2-5
CDR3: CAIRWLGETQYF
DNA: TGTGCCATCCGATGGCTTGGCGAGACCCAGTACTTC

D: NA
size: NA
V: TRBV5-1
J: TRBJ2-5
CDR3: CASRTGYQETQYF
DNA: TGCGCCAGCAGGACGGGGTACCAAGAGACCCAGTACTTC

D: NA
size: NA
V: TRBV11-2
J: TRBJ1-1
CDR3: CASSLGLGTEAFF
DNA: TGTGCCAGCAGCTTAGGTCTGGGCACTGAAGCTTTCTTT

D: NA
size: NA
V: TRBV7-2
J: TRBJ2-5
CDR3: CASSLIRQETQYF
DNA: TGTGCCAGCAGCCTGATCCGGCAAGAGACCCAGTACTTC

D: NA
size: NA
V: TRBV25-1
J: TRBJ2-3
CDR3: CASSEGPRTDTQYF
DNA: TGTGCCAGCAGTGAGGGCCCCCGCACAGATACGCAGTATTTT

D: NA
size: few
V: TRBV7-6
J: TRBJ2-4
CDR3: CASSPGFSKNIQYF
DNA: TGTGCCAGCAGCCCAGGGTTCTCCAAAAACATTCAGTACTTC

D: NA
size: few
V: TRBV4-3
J: TRBJ1-2
CDR3: CASSRTGYGYTF
DNA: TGCGCCAGCAGCCGTACAGGCTATGGCTACACCTTC

D: NA
size: NA
V: TRBV29-1
J: TRBJ2-1
CDR3: CSVEREPNSYNEQFF
DNA: TGCAGCGTTGAAAGAGAGCCCAACTCCTACAATGAGCAGTTCTTC

D: NA
size: NA
V: TRBV7-2
J: TRBJ2-7
CDR3: CASSPGRFYEQYF
DNA: TGTGCCAGCAGCCCCGGACGGTTCTACGAGCAGTACTTC

D: NA
size: NA
V: TRBV29-1
J: TRBJ2-7
CDR3: CSVAIGQYEQYF
DNA: TGCAGCGTGGCGATAGGCCAGTACGAGCAGTACTTC

D: NA
size: NA
V: TRBV14
J: TRBJ2-1
CDR3: CASSQDRSTALYNEQFF
DNA: TGTGCCAGCAGCCAAGATCGTTCGACTGCCTTATACAATGAGCAGTTCTTC

D: TRBD2
size: few
V: TRBV28
J: TRBJ2-7
CDR3: CASSGSGRTYEQYF
DNA: TGTGCCAGCAGCGGTAGCGGGCGAACCTACGAGCAGTACTTC

D: TRBD1
size: NA
V: TRBV25-1
J: TRBJ2-2
CDR3: CASSEGTGDTGELFF
DNA: TGTGCCAGCAGTGAAGGAACAGGGGACACCGGGGAGCTGTTTTTT

D: NA
size: NA
V: TRBV5-6
J: TRBJ1-1
CDR3: CASSPLTIVNTEAFF
DNA: TGTGCCAGCAGCCCCTTGACAATAGTCAACACTGAAGCTTTCTTT

D: NA
size: NA
V: TRBV2
J: TRBJ2-1
CDR3: CASSPSNVRNEQFF
DNA: TGTGCCAGCAGTCCAAGCAACGTAAGAAATGAGCAGTTCTTC

D: NA
size: few
V: TRBV2
J: TRBJ1-2
CDR3: CASRDGPYGYTF
DNA: TGTGCCAGCCGGGACGGGCCCTATGGCTACACCTTC

D: TRBD2
size: few
V: TRBV7-2
J: TRBJ2-3
CDR3: CASSPASGADTQYF
DNA: TGTGCCAGCAGCCCTGCTAGCGGCGCAGATACGCAGTATTTT

D: NA
size: NA
V: TRBV7-9
J: TRBJ2-3
CDR3: CASIRSVGDTQYF
DNA: TGTGCCAGCATAAGGTCTGTAGGGGATACGCAGTATTTT

D: NA
size: NA
V: TRBV29-1
J: TRBJ2-5
CDR3: CSVVGQETQYF
DNA: TGCAGCGTTGTGGGCCAAGAGACCCAGTACTTC

D: NA
size: few
V: TRBV6-5
J: TRBJ2-1
CDR3: CASSFRALHNEQFF
DNA: TGTGCCAGCAGTTTCCGGGCCCTACACAATGAGCAGTTCTTC

D: NA
size: NA
V: TRBV30
J: TRBJ2-5
CDR3: CAWSSAETQYF
DNA: TGTGCCTGGAGTTCCGCGGAGACCCAGTACTTC

D: NA
size: once
V: TRBV11-3
J: TRBJ2-7
CDR3: CASSGTDEEQYF
DNA: TGTGCCAGCTCCGGGACTGACGAAGAGCAGTACTTC

D: NA
size: NA
V: TRBV2
J: TRBJ1-2
CDR3: CASSLGDYGYTF
DNA: TGTGCCAGCAGTTTAGGGGACTATGGCTACACCTTC

D: NA
size: few
V: TRBV30
J: TRBJ1-5
CDR3: CAWSVGQVGPQHF
DNA: TGTGCCTGGAGTGTCGGGCAGGTCGGGCCCCAGCATTTT

D: NA
size: few
V: TRBV28
J: TRBJ2-1
CDR3: CASSLYGQTYNEQFF
DNA: TGTGCCAGCAGTTTATACGGACAGACCTACAATGAGCAGTTCTTC

D: NA
size: NA
V: TRBV30
J: TRBJ1-2
CDR3: CAWSPSRGGYTF
DNA: TGTGCCTGGAGTCCCTCACGGGGTGGCTACACCTTC

D: TRBD1
size: few
V: TRBV14
J: TRBJ2-7
CDR3: CASSQLIRDRAYEQYF
DNA: TGTGCCAGCAGCCAGCTTATCCGGGACAGAGCTTACGAGCAGTACTTC

D: TRBD1
size: few
V: TRBV7-9
J: TRBJ1-2
CDR3: CASSPRTGGSDGYTF
DNA: TGTGCCAGCAGCCCCCGGACAGGGGGCAGTGATGGCTACACCTTC

D: NA
size: few
V: TRBV11-2
J: TRBJ2-7
CDR3: CASSSIVRVYEQYF
DNA: TGTGCCAGCAGCTCAATCGTACGAGTTTACGAGCAGTACTTC

D: NA
size: few
V: TRBV7-9
J: TRBJ2-4
CDR3: CASSPPLTF
DNA: TGTGCCAGCAGCCCCCCACTAACGTTC

D: NA
size: few
V: TRBV18
J: TRBJ2-1
CDR3: CASSPAGLAYNEQFF
DNA: TGTGCCAGCTCACCAGCAGGGTTAGCCTACAATGAGCAGTTCTTC

D: TRBD2
size: NA
V: TRBV15
J: TRBJ2-3
CDR3: CATSRLAGSTDTQYF
DNA: TGTGCCACCAGCAGGCTAGCGGGAAGCACAGATACGCAGTATTTT

D: TRBD1
size: NA
V: TRBV4-2
J: TRBJ2-5
CDR3: CASSQDRVETQYF
DNA: TGTGCCAGCAGCCAGGACAGGGTAGAGACCCAGTACTTC

D: TRBD2
size: NA
V: TRBV10-3
J: TRBJ2-1
CDR3: CAISDPGLAEDNEQFF
DNA: TGTGCCATCAGTGACCCCGGACTAGCGGAGGACAATGAGCAGTTCTTC

D: NA
size: NA
V: TRBV27
J: TRBJ2-3
CDR3: CASSFLSTDTQYF
DNA: TGTGCCAGCAGTTTTCTCTCGACAGATACGCAGTATTTT

D: TRBD1
size: NA
V: TRBV28
J: TRBJ1-2
CDR3: CASDTPGGYSYGYTF
DNA: TGTGCCAGCGATACCCCAGGGGGCTACAGCTATGGCTACACCTTC

D: TRBD2
size: few
V: TRBV25-1
J: TRBJ2-3
CDR3: CASSEAGGGTDTQYF
DNA: TGTGCCAGCAGTGAGGCGGGGGGCGGCACAGATACGCAGTATTTT

D: NA
size: NA
V: TRBV9
J: TRBJ1-1
CDR3: CASSVDPFTEAFF
DNA: TGTGCCAGCAGCGTAGACCCCTTCACTGAAGCTTTCTTT

D: NA
size: NA
V: TRBV9
J: TRBJ2-5
CDR3: CASSVDPSQETQYF
DNA: TGTGCCAGCAGCGTAGATCCCAGCCAAGAGACCCAGTACTTC

D: NA
size: NA
V: TRBV18
J: TRBJ2-7
CDR3: CASSPPGDYEQYF
DNA: TGTGCCAGCTCACCGCCAGGGGACTACGAGCAGTACTTC

D: TRBD2
size: NA
V: TRBV10-3
J: TRBJ2-7
CDR3: CAIRTSGGAEQYF
DNA: TGTGCCATCAGGACTAGCGGAGGCGCCGAGCAGTACTTC

D: NA
size: NA
V: TRBV7-2
J: TRBJ2-5
CDR3: CASSLARSFEGETQYF
DNA: TGTGCCAGCAGCTTAGCACGCTCCTTCGAGGGGGAGACCCAGTACTTC

D: TRBD2
size: few
V: TRBV7-2
J: TRBJ2-3
CDR3: CASSLRRASGSTDTQYF
DNA: TGTGCCAGCAGCTTAAGGCGGGCTAGCGGGAGCACAGATACGCAGTATTTT

D: NA
size: few
V: TRBV5-1
J: TRBJ2-1
CDR3: CASSAGLLTEQFF
DNA: TGCGCCAGCAGCGCGGGACTCCTAACGGAGCAGTTCTTC

D: TRBD2
size: NA
V: TRBV11-2
J: TRBJ2-1
CDR3: CASTPLKGLAGNNEQFF
DNA: TGTGCCAGCACTCCGCTCAAGGGGCTAGCGGGGAATAATGAGCAGTTCTTC

D: TRBD2
size: NA
V: TRBV5-6
J: TRBJ2-2
CDR3: CASSWGLENTGELFF
DNA: TGTGCCAGCAGCTGGGGACTAGAGAACACCGGGGAGCTGTTTTTT

D: TRBD2
size: NA
V: TRBV10-3
J: TRBJ2-3
CDR3: CAISVSGSSDTQYF
DNA: TGTGCCATCAGTGTGAGCGGGAGTTCAGATACGCAGTATTTT

D: NA
size: NA
V: TRBV5-4
J: TRBJ2-7
CDR3: CASSSVGWKQYF
DNA: TGTGCCAGCAGCTCAGTGGGGTGGAAGCAGTACTTC

D: NA
size: NA
V: TRBV7-2
J: TRBJ2-1
CDR3: CASSLAYGSSYNEQFF
DNA: TGTGCCAGCAGCTTAGCGTACGGGAGCTCCTACAATGAGCAGTTCTTC

D: NA
size: few
V: TRBV5-1
J: TRBJ2-3
CDR3: CASSWGSTYTQYF
DNA: TGCGCCAGCAGTTGGGGATCCACCTACACGCAGTATTTT

D: TRBD2
size: few
V: TRBV5-1
J: TRBJ2-1
CDR3: CASSIGTSGGDEQFF
DNA: TGCGCCAGCAGCATAGGGACTAGCGGAGGTGATGAGCAGTTCTTC

D: NA
size: NA
V: TRBV28
J: TRBJ2-4
CDR3: CASSYGTLAKNIQYF
DNA: TGTGCCAGCAGTTACGGAACATTAGCCAAAAACATTCAGTACTTC

D: NA
size: NA
V: TRBV5-1
J: TRBJ2-1
CDR3: CASSLETTSEREQFF
DNA: TGCGCCAGCAGCTTGGAGACGACTTCTGAACGAGAGCAGTTCTTC

D: NA
size: NA
V: TRBV7-2
J: TRBJ1-1
CDR3: CASSLFRTVNTEAFF
DNA: TGTGCCAGCAGCTTGTTTAGGACAGTGAACACTGAAGCTTTCTTT